Below, one T cell receptor beta chain is given with its context. The CDR3 is 19 amino acids. V was clipped by 5 bases and J by 3 bases; unmatched bases: 17. Looked up from germline, CDR1 is SGHRS and CDR2 is YFSETQ. This sample is part of a study of graft-versus-host responses after intestinal transplantation. TCRdb keeps only in-frame clones here, not all; method: immunoSEQ multiplex PCR. The sample includes 45,000 to 55,000 clones, more than 80% of them seen just once. This rearrangement joins TRBV5-1 to TRBJ2-3; 11 positions match TRBD2. The source was PBMCs, collected around 95 weeks after intestinal transplant. This clonotype originated in a human patient who received an intestinal transplant, so some T cells may come from the graft donor. This CDR3 is CASSYLGLAGGPGTDTQYF. DNA of the CDR3: TGCGCCAGCAGTTATCTTGGGTTAGCGGGGGGGCCGGGGACAGATACGCAGTATTTT.